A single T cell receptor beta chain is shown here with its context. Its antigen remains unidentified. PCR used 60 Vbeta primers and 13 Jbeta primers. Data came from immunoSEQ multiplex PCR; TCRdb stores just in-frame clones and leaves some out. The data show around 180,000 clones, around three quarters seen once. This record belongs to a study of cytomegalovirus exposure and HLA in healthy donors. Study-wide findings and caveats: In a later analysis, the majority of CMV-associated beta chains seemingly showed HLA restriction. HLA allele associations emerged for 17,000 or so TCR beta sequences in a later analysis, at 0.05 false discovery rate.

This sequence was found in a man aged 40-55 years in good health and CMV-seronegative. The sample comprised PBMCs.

CDR3 loop: CASSLVGTTDTIYF. The DNA for the CDR3 is TGTGCCAGCAGCTTAGTGGGTACTACGGACACCATATATTTT. The chain links TRBV7-8 to TRBJ1-3; no firm D call. Between the trimmed V and J ends, which lost 1 base and 8 bases, there was a span of 12 bases. CDR1 is SGHVS and CDR2 is FQNEAQ in the germline V gene. This CDR3 comprises 14 residues.